Presented here are 12 T cell receptor beta chains from one specimen sequenced in a study of cytomegalovirus exposure and HLA in healthy donors. The PCR employed 60 Vbeta primers together with 13 Jbeta primers. The assay was immunoSEQ multiplex PCR, and TCRdb's table has in-frame clones only and misses some. The specimen's table records 40,000 to 50,000 clones. The sample consisted of PBMCs. The source of these receptors is a woman between 35 and 50 years old in good health and CMV-seronegative.

The V call is TRBV18, the J call TRBJ1-6, with no clear D. V lost 5 bases and J 7 bases, leaving 15 bases between the germline ends. This CDR3 region has 15 residues. Germline V gene lookup returns CDR1 KGHSH and CDR2 LQKENI. The CDR3 DNA is TGTGCCAGCTCATCAATGGCAGCGCAGAATTCACCCCTCCACTTT. As protein: CASSSMAAQNSPLHF. Supplemented by reference TRBV18 and TRBJ1-6, the full variable domain reads NAGVMQNPRHLVRRRGQEARLRCSPMKGHSHVYWYRQLPEEGLKFMVYLQKENIIDESGMPKERFSAEFPKEGPSILRIQQVVRGDSAAYFCASSSMAAQNSPLHFGNGTRLTVT.

The chain links TRBV5-1 to TRBJ2-2; perhaps TRBD1 as D (6 bases). With 5 bases removed from V and 3 bases from J, the gap between germline ends came to 14 bases. The CDR3 consists of 15 residues. CDR1 SGHRS and CDR2 YFSETQ come from the germline V gene. The CDR3 region is CASRGGALDTGELFF. The CDR3 region has the DNA TGCGCCAGCAGAGGGGGAGCTTTGGACACCGGGGAGCTGTTTTTT.

The chain is built from TRBV7-9 and TRBJ2-2, with D unclear. The ends were cut back, 0 bases at V and 3 bases at J, with 5 bases in the middle. The CDR3 is 14 residues long. CDR1 is SEHNR, CDR2 FQNEAQ, per germline (reference sequence). The chain's CDR3 is CASSLAGDTGELFF. CDR3 sequence (DNA): TGTGCCAGCAGCTTAGCGGGCGACACCGGGGAGCTGTTTTTT. The full variable domain, rest sourced from reference TRBV7-9 and TRBJ2-2, is DTGVSQNPRHKITKRGQNVTFRCDPISEHNRLYWYRQTLGQGPEFLTYFQNEAQLEKSRLLSDRFSAERPKGSFSTLEIQRTEQGDSAMYLCASSLAGDTGELFFGEGSRLTVL.

This chain links TRBV4-2 with TRBJ2-3; 10 nucleotides align to TRBD1. V dropped 2 bases and J dropped 5; count of bases not matched to a gene: 7. Looked up from germline, CDR1 is LGHNA and CDR2 is YNFKEQ. The CDR3 is 16 residues long. The CDR3 here is CASSQTGTGDVDTQYF. CDR3 coding DNA: TGTGCCAGCAGCCAAACGGGGACAGGGGATGTAGATACGCAGTATTTT.

The chain combines TRBV5-8 with TRBJ2-1, with 8 nucleotides matching TRBD1. The CDR3 totals 14 residues. J was trimmed by 9 bases and V by 6 bases; bases with no gene match: 11. CDR1 is SGHTS and CDR2 is YDEGEE in the germline V gene. For the CDR3, the DNA is TGTGCCAGCAACTTTCCGGACAGGGTAGGTGAGCAGTTCTTC. Translation gives CASNFPDRVGEQFF.

The chain uses TRBV29-1 and TRBJ1-6; 7 bases match TRBD1. The germline V gene encodes CDR1 SQVTM and CDR2 ANQGSEA. The V and J ends lost 5 bases and 5 bases, in that order; junction bases with no gene match: 3. The CDR3 extends over 13 amino acids. The CDR3: CSVRTGHNSPLHF. CDR3 nucleotide sequence: TGCAGCGTTAGGACAGGACATAATTCACCCCTCCACTTT.

This rearrangement joins TRBV10-3 to TRBJ1-2; weak D call: TRBD1 (5 bases). CDR1 is ENHRY and CDR2 is SYGVKD in the germline V gene. This CDR3 has 14 residues. Deletions cut 4 bases from V and 6 bases from J, with 15 bases between. The CDR3 DNA is TGTGCCATCAGTGTAGCCAGGGAAAGGGATGGCTACACCTTC. Protein product: CAISVARERDGYTF.

This chain uses TRBV4-3 with TRBJ1-1; possibly TRBD1 for D (5 bases). Trimming shortened V by 1 base and J by 1 base, and 7 bases separated the two germline ends. Germline lookup yields CDR1 LGHNA and CDR2 YSLEER. CDR3 size: 14 residues. The CDR3 loop is CASSQVGGNTEAFF. The CDR3 DNA is TGCGCCAGCAGCCAAGTCGGGGGGAACACTGAAGCTTTCTTT.

V and J are TRBV5-1 and TRBJ1-1; 9 bases are a match to TRBD1. V shed 4 bases, J shed 3 bases, and the junction held 10 bases outside the gene matches. CDR3 size: 16 residues. Germline CDR1 is SGHRS and CDR2 is YFSETQ. As DNA, the CDR3 is TGCGCCAGCAGCCTCGGACAGGGGCGTTGGGACACTGAAGCTTTCTTT. Encoded protein: CASSLGQGRWDTEAFF.

This chain joins TRBV30 and TRBJ2-6; 8 positions match TRBD2. Germline CDR1 is GTSNPN and CDR2 is SVGIG (reference sequence). Trimming cost V 8 bases and J 1 base; bases outside gene matches: 10. CDR3 length: 16 residues. The CDR3: CAGERESLSGANVLTF. CDR3 DNA sequence: TGTGCCGGGGAGCGGGAGTCCTTATCTGGGGCCAACGTCCTGACTTTC.

CDR3 nucleotides: TGCGCCAGCAGCTTGGCCGTCGGGACAGGGGACAATGAGCAGTTCTTC. It codes for CASSLAVGTGDNEQFF. This chain connects TRBV5-1 to TRBJ2-1; 10 bases fit TRBD1. The V and J ends lost 0 bases and 5 bases, in that order; junction bases with no gene match: 5. CDR3 length: 16 amino acids. Germline V gene sequence: CDR1 SGHRS, CDR2 YFSETQ.

This chain links TRBV2 with TRBJ2-4; TRBD1 aligns across 7 bases. The junction had 5 bases not matched to a gene; V was cut back by 6 bases and J by 0 bases. Germline loops: CDR1 SNHLY, CDR2 FYNNEI. This CDR3 is built from 15 residues. The CDR3 loop reads CASRGTVAAKNIQYF. CDR3 bases: TGTGCCAGCAGAGGGACAGTTGCAGCCAAAAACATTCAGTACTTC.